This T cell receptor beta chain came from a study of CD8+CD57+ T cells in acquired aplastic anemia. Points from the study as a whole: The study found no significant CD8+ Simpson's diversity difference between patients and controls.

V lost 4 bases to trimming and J lost 2 bases, with 12 bases between them. CDR3 length: 14 residues. Germline V lookup: CDR1 MGHRA, CDR2 YSYEKL. CDR3 and TCR beta VDJ profiling relied on genomic DNA as the template. TCRdb re-derived calls from the reads in MiXCR, one entry per CDR3 protein. The sample consists of about 220,000 distinct CDR3 sequences, 34% of them appearing once. There are a few counts of this clonotype. The antigen is not known. The receptor comes from a human donor in good health, serving as a control. What was sequenced was sorted CD4+, CD8+, or CD8+CD57+ T cells (not recorded which) from PBMCs. V and J are TRBV4-1 and TRBJ2-7; unclear D gene. The CDR3 DNA reads as TGCGCCAGCAGCCGGTCTGAGTCTCCCTACGAGCAGTACTTC. It specifies CASSRSESPYEQYF.